A selection of T cell receptor beta chains follows, all from one sample in a study of molecular identifiers for immune sequencing clone quantification. TCRdb ran MiXCR on the PCR reads and lists one entry per CDR3 protein. The sample has hundreds of thousands of distinct CDR3 sequences, just under 20% seen once; the top ten hold roughly 0.85%. Sample: naive CD8+ T cells from blood, with Jurkat cell RNA spiked in. The receptors come from a human donor in good health. Some libraries in this study had Jurkat cell RNA spiked in. Both conserved end residues are part of each CDR3. D genes are given only for firm matches. Size is stated for part of the rows, as once, few or many counts, or as a class when the clone is expanded.

j_gene | abundance | d_gene | v_gene | CDR3nt | CDR3aa
TRBJ1-1 | many | . | TRBV20-1 | TGCAGTGCTAGATCCGCCGACAGCATGAACACTGAAGCTTTCTTT | CSARSADSMNTEAFF
TRBJ2-7 | many | . | TRBV12-3/TRBV12-4 | TGTGCCAGCAGTTTAATAGGCGGACAAAGCTCCTACGAGCAGTACTTC | CASSLIGGQSSYEQYF
TRBJ1-3 | many | . | TRBV20-1 | TGCAGTGCTAGAGTTTTCCAGGGGTCCCGAAACACCATATATTTT | CSARVFQGSRNTIYF
TRBJ1-5 | few | . | TRBV2 | TGTGCCTGCAGGGAGACCAAAAGCAATCAGCCCCAGCATTTT | CACRETKSNQPQHF
TRBJ2-7 | many | . | TRBV28 | TGTGCCAGCAGTCCCTCGTCTTACACCTACGAGCAGTACTTC | CASSPSSYTYEQYF
TRBJ2-1 | . | TRBD2 | TRBV11-2 | TGTGCCAGCAGCCATACCGGACTAGCGGGGGACAATGAGCAGTTCTTC | CASSHTGLAGDNEQFF
TRBJ2-7 | few | . | TRBV27 | TGTGCCAGCAGTTACCAGGGACTTTCCTACGAGCAGTACTTC | CASSYQGLSYEQYF
TRBJ1-5 | many | . | TRBV4-1 | TGCGCCAGCAGCCACGAGGACGGGAAAAATCAGCCCCAGCATTTT | CASSHEDGKNQPQHF
TRBJ2-7 | many | . | TRBV2 | TGTGCCAGCAAGGAATGGGACGGGCACCCCTACGAGCAGTACTTC | CASKEWDGHPYEQYF
TRBJ1-5 | many | . | TRBV30 | TGTGCCTGGACTCCAGGGGGCAATCAGCCCCAGCATTTT | CAWTPGGNQPQHF
TRBJ2-2 | many | . | TRBV7-8 | TGTGCCAGCAGCTCGGCCGGGCTCTATAGCGGGGAGCTGTTTTTT | CASSSAGLYSGELFF
TRBJ2-5 | many | TRBD2 | TRBV27 | TGTGCCTCTATGACAAAGGCGGGGGTCGGAGAGACCCAGTACTTC | CASMTKAGVGETQYF
TRBJ2-7 | many | TRBD1 | TRBV14 | TGTGCCAGCAGCGGACAGGCCTACGAGCAGTACTTC | CASSGQAYEQYF
TRBJ2-3 | many | TRBD2 | TRBV27 | TGTGCCAGCAGTTTAGCAGCGGGGGGGCCTGCAGATACGCAGTATTTT | CASSLAAGGPADTQYF
TRBJ2-7 | many | TRBD2 | TRBV7-2 | TGTGCCAGCAGCTTGACTAGCGTCTACGAGCAGTACTTC | CASSLTSVYEQYF
TRBJ1-3 | . | . | TRBV19 | TGTGCCAGTAGTATCGGGAGGATGCATGATGGAAACACCATATATTTT | CASSIGRMHDGNTIYF
TRBJ2-5 | . | . | TRBV12-3/TRBV12-4 | TGTGCCAGCAGTCCGAGTTGGGGGAACCAAGAGACCCAGTACTTC | CASSPSWGNQETQYF
TRBJ2-5 | few | TRBD2 | TRBV7-8 | TGTGCCAGCAGCTTATCCAGCGGGGGGCCGGGGGGGGAGACCCAGTACTTC | CASSLSSGGPGGETQYF
TRBJ2-5 | many | . | TRBV12-3/TRBV12-4 | TGTGCCAGCAGCAAGATAGGGCCAGATGGAGCCCAGTACTTC | CASSKIGPDGAQYF
TRBJ2-3 | many | TRBD1 | TRBV5-6 | TGTGCCAGCAGCTTCCAAGACAGGGAATTTGCAGATACGCAGTATTTT | CASSFQDREFADTQYF
TRBJ1-5 | many | . | TRBV2 | TGTGCCAGCAGTGAAAGAGGTAATCAGCCCCAGCATTTT | CASSERGNQPQHF
TRBJ2-5 | many | . | TRBV7-6 | TGTGCCAGCAGCCAGGCTAGAAGCGCCCAAGAGACCCAGTACTTC | CASSQARSAQETQYF
TRBJ1-2 | . | . | TRBV5-1 | TGCGCCAGCAGCTTAGTCGCCAGCTCCTATGGCTACACCTTC | CASSLVASSYGYTF
TRBJ2-3 | few | TRBD2 | TRBV28 | TGTGCCAGCAGTCCAAATAGCGGGAGTGAAGATACGCAGTATTTT | CASSPNSGSEDTQYF
TRBJ2-5 | few | . | TRBV11-2 | TGTGCCAGCAGCCCATATGCCTCTAGGCAAGAGACCCAGTACTTC | CASSPYASRQETQYF
TRBJ2-2 | many | . | TRBV20-1 | TGCAGTGCTAGAGATATGGACTATAACACCGGGGAGCTGTTTTTT | CSARDMDYNTGELFF
TRBJ1-2 | many | . | TRBV10-3 | TGTGCCATCAGTGAGTCGGGGGTTTCCTATGGCTACACCTTC | CAISESGVSYGYTF
TRBJ2-2 | few | TRBD1 | TRBV28 | TGTGCCAGCAGCACAGACAGGGTGAACACCGGGGAGCTGTTTTTT | CASSTDRVNTGELFF
TRBJ1-1 | few | . | TRBV6-1 | TGTGCCAGCACCCTGTCTGAAGCTTTCTTT | CASTLSEAFF
TRBJ2-5 | . | . | TRBV7-9 | TGTGCCAGCAGCCCCCCAAGCCAATACCTGGAAGAGACCCAGTACTTC | CASSPPSQYLEETQYF
TRBJ2-1 | many | . | TRBV5-6 | TGTGCCAGCAGCTATGGTAGGGAGGCGTTCTCCTACAATGAGCAGTTCTTC | CASSYGREAFSYNEQFF
TRBJ2-7 | few | . | TRBV20-1 | TGCAGTGGTAGAAGGGGCTCGTACGAGCAGTACTTC | CSGRRGSYEQYF
TRBJ2-7 | few | . | TRBV4-3 | TGCGCCAGCAGCCAAGACCGGGCAGGAACGGTCTCCTACGAGCAGTACTTC | CASSQDRAGTVSYEQYF
TRBJ1-1 | many | . | TRBV4-3 | TGCGCCAGCCGCCAAGGTGGTTTTACTGAAGCTTTCTTT | CASRQGGFTEAFF
TRBJ1-5 | many | . | TRBV29-1 | TGCAGCGTCCTGACAGGTAATAGCAATCAGCCCCAGCATTTT | CSVLTGNSNQPQHF
TRBJ1-1 | . | . | TRBV19 | TGTGCCAGTATTGCCGCACGGGCTTTCTTT | CASIAARAFF
TRBJ2-7 | many | TRBD1 | TRBV4-1 | TGCGCCAGCAGCCAAGATCTAAGGACAGGGTTCGATCAGCAGTACTTC | CASSQDLRTGFDQQYF
TRBJ2-3 | few | TRBD2 | TRBV19 | TGTGCCAGTAGTATAGATTCTAGCGGGGGCGGAGATACGCAGTATTTT | CASSIDSSGGGDTQYF
TRBJ2-7 | . | TRBD1 | TRBV12-3/TRBV12-4 | TGTGCCAGCACCGGACAGGGCTCCTACGAGCAGTACTTC | CASTGQGSYEQYF
TRBJ1-2 | . | . | TRBV30 | TGTGCCTGGAGTGTCGGGGGAATTAACTATGGCTACACCTTC | CAWSVGGINYGYTF
TRBJ2-3 | . | . | TRBV4-3 | TGCGCCAGCAGCCAAGATGGGACTTACACAGATACGCAGTATTTT | CASSQDGTYTDTQYF
TRBJ2-7 | . | . | TRBV5-4 | TGTGCCAGCAGCTGGGGGGACAATAGGGCCCACGAGCAGTACTTC | CASSWGDNRAHEQYF
TRBJ2-7 | few | . | TRBV7-8 | TGTGCCAGCAGCTTAAAGGCGGCATACGAGCAGTACTTC | CASSLKAAYEQYF
TRBJ2-5 | . | . | TRBV11-2 | TGTGCCAGCAGCTTAGGGACTCTACGGTTGGAGACCCAGTACTTC | CASSLGTLRLETQYF
TRBJ2-7 | few | . | TRBV27 | TGTGCCAGCAGTTTAAAGGGCCCCCCCTACGAGCAGTACTTC | CASSLKGPPYEQYF
TRBJ2-3 | many | . | TRBV25-1 | TGTGCCAGCAGTGAATGGGGCACAGATACGCAGTATTTT | CASSEWGTDTQYF
TRBJ2-7 | many | TRBD1 | TRBV20-1 | TGCAGCCCCACCCCCGGAACAGGGGGCTACGAGCAGTACTTC | CSPTPGTGGYEQYF
TRBJ1-3 | many | . | TRBV6-5 | TGTGCCAGCTCACGCCAAAGCCCCTCTGGAAACACCATATATTTT | CASSRQSPSGNTIYF
TRBJ2-7 | many | TRBD1 | TRBV19 | TGTGCCAGTAGGGGACAGCTCTCCTACGAGCAGTACTTC | CASRGQLSYEQYF
TRBJ2-5 | many | TRBD1 | TRBV11-2 | TGTGCCAGCAGCGAAGGACAGGGGTGGTCTGTGTGGTACCAAGAGACCCAGTACTTC | CASSEGQGWSVWYQETQYF
TRBJ2-4 | many | TRBD2 | TRBV20-1 | TGCAGTGCTAGAGACGGGACTAGCGGACCTCTAGCCAAAAACATTCAGTACTTC | CSARDGTSGPLAKNIQYF
TRBJ2-1 | few | . | TRBV6-5 | TGTGCCAGCAGTTACTTTGGCAGCTCCTACAATGAGCAGTTCTTC | CASSYFGSSYNEQFF
TRBJ2-1 | few | . | TRBV24-1 | TGTGCCACCAGTCAGGCCTATGAGCAGTTCTTC | CATSQAYEQFF
TRBJ1-5 | many | TRBD1 | TRBV6-2/TRBV6-3 | TGTGCCAGCAGTTACACCCGGGACAGGGGGTCAACAAGCAATCAGCCCCAGCATTTT | CASSYTRDRGSTSNQPQHF
TRBJ1-6 | . | . | TRBV4-3 | TGCGCCAGCAGCCAAGATCGAGGTTTATATTCACCCCTCCACTTT | CASSQDRGLYSPLHF
TRBJ2-1 | . | . | TRBV29-1 | TGCAGCGCTGAAGATGGCCGGACGTACAATGAGCAGTTCTTC | CSAEDGRTYNEQFF
TRBJ1-2 | many | TRBD1 | TRBV20-1 | TGCAGTGCTAGAGTCCTCGGACAGGGGGTTGAGAACACCTTC | CSARVLGQGVENTF
TRBJ1-5 | many | . | TRBV6-2/TRBV6-3 | TGTGCCACCTCAAAGTCGGGACCGATGGGTCAGCCCCAGCATTTT | CATSKSGPMGQPQHF
TRBJ2-1 | . | TRBD1 | TRBV7-6 | TGTGCCAGCAGCTTAGTAGGGGGCGCCCACAATGAGCAGTTCTTC | CASSLVGGAHNEQFF
TRBJ2-2 | many | . | TRBV7-9 | TGTGCCAGCACTCAGGGGCCCGACACCGGGGAGCTGTTTTTT | CASTQGPDTGELFF